This T cell receptor (beta chain) appears in the sequencing data of a study of T cell repertoires in cytomegalovirus infection. Study details: Through public TCR beta signatures, both CMV infection and matching HLA type were indicated.

TCRdb independently ran MiXCR on the reads; one entry per CDR3 protein. The sample lists approximately 200,000 distinct CDR3 sequences, roughly 20% seen once, with 15% to 20% in the top ten. Germline CDR1 is SGHAT and CDR2 is FQNNGV. With 4 bases removed from V and 3 bases from J, the gap between germline ends came to 7 bases. CDR3 size: 12 residues. Study-level findings and limits: Dominating the ex vivo response were TCR beta clonotypes that were CMV-specific and HLA-C-restricted. Cumulative public TCR beta family frequency identified carriers of CMV plus the relevant HLA.

Of note for this clonotype: Its specificity is unknown.

The TCR comes from a human donor in good health (CMV status not recorded). Some clones in this sample may be carry-over from other donors' samples. The sequencing sample was made of CD8+ T cells from PBMCs. The chain couples TRBV11-2 to TRBJ2-7; possible D gene TRBD2, 5 bases. CDR3 residues: CASSSDYYEQYF. CDR3 nucleotide sequence: TGTGCCAGCAGCTCCGACTACTACGAGCAGTACTTC.